This passage covers 2 T cell receptor beta chains from one sample sequenced in a study of blood T cells in healthy people across ages. Sample-barcoded 5' priming and a J-beta primer mix drove a second PCR of about 7 to 12 cycles. MiXCR was run by TCRdb on the 5' RACE reads, yielding one entry per CDR3 protein. This table has about 1.6 million distinct CDR3 sequences, approximately 32% appearing once. The sample comprised blood. These receptors all stem from a woman under 40 in good health.

J is TRBJ2-1 and V is TRBV20-1; maybe TRBD1 (6 bases). The CDR3 totals 15 residues. Germline CDR1 is DFQATT and CDR2 is SNEGSKA (reference sequence). The V gene lost 4 bases and the J gene lost 6 bases, with 19 bases spanning the gap. CDR3 DNA sequence: TGCAGTGCTACCCCCGTCGGGGCAGGGGCCAATGAGCAGTTCTTC. This gives the protein CSATPVGAGANEQFF.

This clonotype occurred a few times. The junction does not match germline at one end; this may be a read error. The chain uses TRBV4-1 and TRBJ2-7, with a weak D call TRBD2 (5 bases). The J call is doubtful: the DNA matches TRBJ2-5 better. The CDR3 consists of 12 residues. Germline CDR1 MGHRA, CDR2 YSYEKL. The CDR3: CACSQEGETQYF. DNA for the CDR3: TGCGCCTGCAGCCAAGAGGGAGAGACCCAGTACTTC.